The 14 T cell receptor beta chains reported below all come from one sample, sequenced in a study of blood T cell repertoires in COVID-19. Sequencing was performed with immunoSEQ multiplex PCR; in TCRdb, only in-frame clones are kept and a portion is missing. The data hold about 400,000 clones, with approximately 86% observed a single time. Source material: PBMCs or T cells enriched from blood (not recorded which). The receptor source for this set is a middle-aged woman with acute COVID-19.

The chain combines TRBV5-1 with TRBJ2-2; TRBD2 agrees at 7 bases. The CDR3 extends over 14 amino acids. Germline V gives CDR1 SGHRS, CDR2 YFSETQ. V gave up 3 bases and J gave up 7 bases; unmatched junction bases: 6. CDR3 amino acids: CASSSEGGNGELFF. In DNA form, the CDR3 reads TGCGCCAGCAGCTCCGAGGGAGGGAACGGGGAGCTGTTTTTT.

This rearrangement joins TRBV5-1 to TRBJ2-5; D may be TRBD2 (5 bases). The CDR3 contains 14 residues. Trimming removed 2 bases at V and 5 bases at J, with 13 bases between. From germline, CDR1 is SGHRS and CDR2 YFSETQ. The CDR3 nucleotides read TGCGCCAGCAGCTTTGGCGGAGGCGGGGAGACCCAGTACTTC. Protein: CASSFGGGGETQYF.

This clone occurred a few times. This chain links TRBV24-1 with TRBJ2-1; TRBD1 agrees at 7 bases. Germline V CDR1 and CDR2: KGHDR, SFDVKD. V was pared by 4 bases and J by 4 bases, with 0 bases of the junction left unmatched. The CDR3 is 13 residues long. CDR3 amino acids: CATSETGYNEQFF. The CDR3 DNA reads TGTGCCACCAGTGAGACAGGGTACAATGAGCAGTTCTTC.

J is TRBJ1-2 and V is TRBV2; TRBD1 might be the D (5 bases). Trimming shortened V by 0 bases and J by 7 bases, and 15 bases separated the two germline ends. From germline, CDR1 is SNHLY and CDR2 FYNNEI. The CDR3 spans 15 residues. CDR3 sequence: CASSEARGGPGGYTF. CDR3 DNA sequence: TGTGCCAGCAGTGAAGCTCGCGGGGGACCGGGTGGCTACACCTTC.

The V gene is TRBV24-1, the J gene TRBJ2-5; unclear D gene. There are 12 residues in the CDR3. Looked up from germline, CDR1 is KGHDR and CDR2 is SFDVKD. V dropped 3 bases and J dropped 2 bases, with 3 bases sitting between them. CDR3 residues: CATSDLQETQYF. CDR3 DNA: TGTGCCACCAGTGATCTACAAGAGACCCAGTACTTC.

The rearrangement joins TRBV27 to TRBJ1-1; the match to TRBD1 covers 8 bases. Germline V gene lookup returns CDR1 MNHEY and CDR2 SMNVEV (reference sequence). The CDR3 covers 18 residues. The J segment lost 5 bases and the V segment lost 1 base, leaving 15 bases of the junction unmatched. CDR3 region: CASSLYQLAGRGRTEAFF. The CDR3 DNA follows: TGTGCCAGCAGTTTATACCAGCTTGCGGGCAGGGGGCGAACTGAAGCTTTCTTT.

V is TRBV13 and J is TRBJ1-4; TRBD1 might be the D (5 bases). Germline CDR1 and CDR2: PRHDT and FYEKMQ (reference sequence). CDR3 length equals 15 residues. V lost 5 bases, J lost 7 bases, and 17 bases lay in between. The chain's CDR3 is CASSEGPAGGEKLFF. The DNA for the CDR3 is TGTGCCAGCAGCGAAGGGCCAGCGGGGGGTGAAAAACTGTTTTTT.

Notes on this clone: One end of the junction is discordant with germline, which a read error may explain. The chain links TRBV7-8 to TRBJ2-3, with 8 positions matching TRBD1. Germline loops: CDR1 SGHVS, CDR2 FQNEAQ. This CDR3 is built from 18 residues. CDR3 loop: CASSVAASGGALTDTQYF. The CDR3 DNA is TGTGCCAGCAGCGTAGCGGCCTCAGGGGGCGCTTTGACAGATACGCAGTATTTT.

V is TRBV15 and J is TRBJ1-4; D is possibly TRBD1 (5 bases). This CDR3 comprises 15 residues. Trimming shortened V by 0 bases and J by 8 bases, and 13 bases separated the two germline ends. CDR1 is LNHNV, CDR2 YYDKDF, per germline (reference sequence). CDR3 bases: TGTGCCACCAGCAGAGAGGCCGGCCCAGGGGAAAAACTGTTTTTT. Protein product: CATSREAGPGEKLFF.

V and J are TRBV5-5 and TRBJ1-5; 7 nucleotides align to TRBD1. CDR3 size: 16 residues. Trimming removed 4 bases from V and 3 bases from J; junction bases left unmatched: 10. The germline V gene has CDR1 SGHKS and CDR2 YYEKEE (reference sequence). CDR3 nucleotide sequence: TGTGCCAGCAGCACGTCGACAGGGCGCCTCAATCAGCCCCAGCATTTT. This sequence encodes CASSTSTGRLNQPQHF. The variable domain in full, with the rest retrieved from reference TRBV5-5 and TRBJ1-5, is DAGVTQSPTHLIKTRGQQVTLRCSPISGHKSVSWYQQVLGQGPQFIFQYYEKEERGRGNFPDRFSARQFPNYSSELNVNALLLGDSALYLCASSTSTGRLNQPQHFGDGTRLSIL.

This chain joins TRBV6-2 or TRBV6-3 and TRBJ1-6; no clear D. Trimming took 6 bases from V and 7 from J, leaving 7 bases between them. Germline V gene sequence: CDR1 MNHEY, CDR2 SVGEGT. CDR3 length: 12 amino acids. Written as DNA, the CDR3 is TGTGCCAGCAGCTCGAGGAATTCACCCCTCCACTTT. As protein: CASSSRNSPLHF.

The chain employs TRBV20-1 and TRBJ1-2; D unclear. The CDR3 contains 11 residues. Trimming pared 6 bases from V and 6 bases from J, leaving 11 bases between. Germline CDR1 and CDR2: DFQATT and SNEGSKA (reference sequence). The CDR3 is CSAERINGYTF. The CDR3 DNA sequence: TGCAGTGCCGAGCGTATCAATGGCTACACCTTC.

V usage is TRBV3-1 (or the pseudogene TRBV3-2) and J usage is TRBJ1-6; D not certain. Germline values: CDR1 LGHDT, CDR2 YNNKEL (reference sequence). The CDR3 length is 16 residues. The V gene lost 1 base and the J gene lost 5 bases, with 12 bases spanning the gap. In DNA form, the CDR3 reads TGTGCCAGCAGCCAAGGAGGAGGGCCTAATAATTCACCCCTCCACTTT. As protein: CASSQGGGPNNSPLHF.

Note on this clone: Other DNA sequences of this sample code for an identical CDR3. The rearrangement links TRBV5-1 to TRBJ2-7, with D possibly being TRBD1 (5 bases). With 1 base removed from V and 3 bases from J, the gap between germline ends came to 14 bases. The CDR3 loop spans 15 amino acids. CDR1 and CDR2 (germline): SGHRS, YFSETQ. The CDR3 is CASSLIPGLSYEQYF. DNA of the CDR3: TGCGCCAGCAGCTTGATTCCAGGGCTGAGCTACGAGCAGTACTTC.